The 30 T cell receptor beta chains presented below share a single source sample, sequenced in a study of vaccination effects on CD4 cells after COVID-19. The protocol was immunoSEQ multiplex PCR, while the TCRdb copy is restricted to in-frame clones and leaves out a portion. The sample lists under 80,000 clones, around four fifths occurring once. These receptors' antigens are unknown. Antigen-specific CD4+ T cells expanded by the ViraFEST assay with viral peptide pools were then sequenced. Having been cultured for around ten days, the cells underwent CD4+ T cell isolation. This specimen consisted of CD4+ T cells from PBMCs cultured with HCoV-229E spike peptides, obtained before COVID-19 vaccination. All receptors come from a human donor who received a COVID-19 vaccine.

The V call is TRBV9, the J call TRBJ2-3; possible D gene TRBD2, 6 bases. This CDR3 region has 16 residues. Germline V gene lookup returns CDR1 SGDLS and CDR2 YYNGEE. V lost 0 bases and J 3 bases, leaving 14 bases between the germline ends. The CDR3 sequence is CASSVGGTGVTDTQYF. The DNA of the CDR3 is TGTGCCAGCAGCGTAGGGGGAACGGGGGTTACAGATACGCAGTATTTT.

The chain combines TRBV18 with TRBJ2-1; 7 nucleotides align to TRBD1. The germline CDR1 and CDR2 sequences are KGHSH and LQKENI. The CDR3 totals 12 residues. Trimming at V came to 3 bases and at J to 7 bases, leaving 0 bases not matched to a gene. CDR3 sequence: CASSPDRNEQFF. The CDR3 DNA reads TGTGCCAGCTCACCGGACAGGAATGAGCAGTTCTTC.

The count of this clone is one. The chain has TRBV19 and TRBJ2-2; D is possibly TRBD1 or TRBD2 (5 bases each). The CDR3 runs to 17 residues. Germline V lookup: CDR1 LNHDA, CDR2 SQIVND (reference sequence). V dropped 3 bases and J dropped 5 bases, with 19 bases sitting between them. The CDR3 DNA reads TGTGCCAGTAGTATCTCGGGTCGGGGCCCTGGGACCGGGGAGCTGTTTTTT. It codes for CASSISGRGPGTGELFF.

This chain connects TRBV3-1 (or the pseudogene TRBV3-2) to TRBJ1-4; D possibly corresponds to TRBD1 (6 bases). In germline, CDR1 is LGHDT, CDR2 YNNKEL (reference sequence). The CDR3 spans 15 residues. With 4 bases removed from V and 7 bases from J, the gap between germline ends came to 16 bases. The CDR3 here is CASSRQGGRGEKLFF. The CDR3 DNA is TGTGCCAGCAGCCGGCAAGGGGGAAGAGGTGAAAAACTGTTTTTT.

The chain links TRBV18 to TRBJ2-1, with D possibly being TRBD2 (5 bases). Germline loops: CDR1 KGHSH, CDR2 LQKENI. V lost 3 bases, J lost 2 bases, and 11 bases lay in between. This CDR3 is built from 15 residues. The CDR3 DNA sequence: TGTGCCAGCTCACCTTTGAGAGGGCCCTACAATGAGCAGTTCTTC. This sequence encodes CASSPLRGPYNEQFF.

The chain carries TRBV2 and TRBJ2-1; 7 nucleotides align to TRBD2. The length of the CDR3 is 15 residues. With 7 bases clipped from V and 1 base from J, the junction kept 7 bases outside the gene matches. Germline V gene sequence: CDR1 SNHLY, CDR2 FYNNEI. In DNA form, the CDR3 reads TGTGCCAGCAAGCGGGACTCTTTTTCCTACAATGAGCAGTTCTTC. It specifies CASKRDSFSYNEQFF.

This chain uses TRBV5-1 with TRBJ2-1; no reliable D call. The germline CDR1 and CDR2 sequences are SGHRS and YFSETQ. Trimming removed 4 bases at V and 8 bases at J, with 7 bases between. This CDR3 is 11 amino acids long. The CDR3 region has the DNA TGCGCCAGCAGCGTGGAACATGAGCAGTTCTTC. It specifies CASSVEHEQFF.

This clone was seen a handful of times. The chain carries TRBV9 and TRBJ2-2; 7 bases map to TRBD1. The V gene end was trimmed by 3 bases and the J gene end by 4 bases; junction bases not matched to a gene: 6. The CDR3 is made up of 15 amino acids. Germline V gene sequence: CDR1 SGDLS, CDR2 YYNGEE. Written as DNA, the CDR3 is TGTGCCAGCAGCGCGACAGGGTCGGGCACCGGGGAGCTGTTTTTT. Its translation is CASSATGSGTGELFF.

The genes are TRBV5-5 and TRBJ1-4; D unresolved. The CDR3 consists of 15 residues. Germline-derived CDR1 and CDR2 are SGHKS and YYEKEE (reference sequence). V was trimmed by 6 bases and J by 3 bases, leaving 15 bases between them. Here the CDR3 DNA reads TGTGCCAGCATCCTAACCGGGCTTCCTAATGAAAAACTGTTTTTT. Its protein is CASILTGLPNEKLFF.

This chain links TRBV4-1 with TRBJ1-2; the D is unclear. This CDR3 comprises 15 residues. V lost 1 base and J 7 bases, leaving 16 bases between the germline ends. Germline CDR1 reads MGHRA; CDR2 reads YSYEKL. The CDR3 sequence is CASSQAMREVAGYTF. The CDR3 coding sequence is TGCGCCAGCAGCCAAGCAATGAGGGAAGTAGCTGGCTACACCTTC.

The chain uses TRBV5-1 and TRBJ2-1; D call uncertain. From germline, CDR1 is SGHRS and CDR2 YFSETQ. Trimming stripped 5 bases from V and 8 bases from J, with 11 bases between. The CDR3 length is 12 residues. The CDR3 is CASRLLDDEQFF. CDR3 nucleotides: TGCGCCAGCAGGCTGCTGGACGATGAGCAGTTCTTC.

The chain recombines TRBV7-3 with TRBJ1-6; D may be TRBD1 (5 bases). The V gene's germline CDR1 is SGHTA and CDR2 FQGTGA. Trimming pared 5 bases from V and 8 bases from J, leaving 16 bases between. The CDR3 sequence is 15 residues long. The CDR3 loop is CASSLTGTVDSPLHF. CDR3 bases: TGTGCCAGCAGCCTGACCGGGACTGTGGATTCACCCCTCCACTTT.

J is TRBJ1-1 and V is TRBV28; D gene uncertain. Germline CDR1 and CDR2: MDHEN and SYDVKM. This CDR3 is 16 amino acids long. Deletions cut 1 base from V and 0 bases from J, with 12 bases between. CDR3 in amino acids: CASSLSEARLNTEAFF. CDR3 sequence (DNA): TGTGCCAGCAGTTTATCGGAGGCACGCTTGAACACTGAAGCTTTCTTT.

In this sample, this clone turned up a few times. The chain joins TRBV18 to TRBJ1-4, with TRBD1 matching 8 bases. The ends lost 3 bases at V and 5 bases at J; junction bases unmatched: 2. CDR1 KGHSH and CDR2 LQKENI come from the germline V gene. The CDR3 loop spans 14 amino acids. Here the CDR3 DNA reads TGTGCCAGCTCACCCAGGACAGGGAATGAAAAACTGTTTTTT. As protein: CASSPRTGNEKLFF.

CDR3 nucleotide sequence: TGCAGCGTTGGTCCAACCTGGCGGGGGGGTATTTCAGATGAGCAGTTCTTC. The encoded protein is CSVGPTWRGGISDEQFF. The chain is built from TRBV29-1 and TRBJ2-1; 9 bases match TRBD2. The CDR3 has 17 residues. Germline CDR1 reads SQVTM; CDR2 reads ANQGSEA. J gave up 8 bases and V 4 bases, and 18 bases lay outside the gene matches.

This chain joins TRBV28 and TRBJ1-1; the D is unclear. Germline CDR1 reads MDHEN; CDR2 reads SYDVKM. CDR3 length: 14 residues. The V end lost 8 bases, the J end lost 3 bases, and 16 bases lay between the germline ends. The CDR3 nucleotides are TGTGCCAGCGGAAGGTCCCTTACCCACACTGAAGCTTTCTTT. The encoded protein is CASGRSLTHTEAFF.

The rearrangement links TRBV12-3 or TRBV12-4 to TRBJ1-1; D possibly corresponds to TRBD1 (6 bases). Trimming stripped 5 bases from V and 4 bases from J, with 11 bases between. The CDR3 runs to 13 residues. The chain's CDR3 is CASSLTGPTEAFF. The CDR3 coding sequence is TGTGCCAGCAGTCTCACAGGGCCCACTGAAGCTTTCTTT.

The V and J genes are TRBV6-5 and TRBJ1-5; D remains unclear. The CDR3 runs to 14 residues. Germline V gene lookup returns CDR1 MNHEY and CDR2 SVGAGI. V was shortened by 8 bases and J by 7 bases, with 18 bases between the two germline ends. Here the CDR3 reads CASRKNGSGQPQHF. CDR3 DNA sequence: TGTGCCAGCCGCAAAAACGGGAGTGGGCAGCCCCAGCATTTT.

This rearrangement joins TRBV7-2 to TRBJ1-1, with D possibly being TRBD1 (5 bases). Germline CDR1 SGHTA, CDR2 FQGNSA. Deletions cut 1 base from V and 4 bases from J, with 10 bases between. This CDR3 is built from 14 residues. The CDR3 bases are TGTGCCAGCAGCTTAGGGGGGGACGGCACTGAAGCTTTCTTT. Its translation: CASSLGGDGTEAFF.

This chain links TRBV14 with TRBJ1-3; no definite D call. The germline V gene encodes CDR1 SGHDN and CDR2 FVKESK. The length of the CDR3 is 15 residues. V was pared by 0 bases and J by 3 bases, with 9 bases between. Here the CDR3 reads CASSQERVSGNTIYF. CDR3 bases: TGTGCCAGCAGCCAAGAAAGGGTAAGTGGAAACACCATATATTTT.

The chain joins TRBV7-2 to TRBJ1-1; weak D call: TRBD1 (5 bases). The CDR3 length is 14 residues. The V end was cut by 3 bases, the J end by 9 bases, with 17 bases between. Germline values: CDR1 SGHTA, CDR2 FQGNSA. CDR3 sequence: CASSFSGGEPQAFF. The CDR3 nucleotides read TGTGCCAGCAGCTTTAGTGGGGGGGAACCTCAAGCTTTCTTT.

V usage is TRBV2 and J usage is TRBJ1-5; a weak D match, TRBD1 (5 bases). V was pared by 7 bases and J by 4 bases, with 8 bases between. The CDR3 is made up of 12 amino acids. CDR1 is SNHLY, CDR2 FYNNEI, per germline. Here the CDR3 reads CASKGANQPQHF. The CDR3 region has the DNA TGTGCCAGCAAAGGGGCGAATCAGCCCCAGCATTTT.

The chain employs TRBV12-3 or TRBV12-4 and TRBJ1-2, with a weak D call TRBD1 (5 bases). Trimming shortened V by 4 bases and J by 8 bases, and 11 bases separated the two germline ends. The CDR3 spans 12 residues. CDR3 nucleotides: TGTGCCAGCAGTTGGGGGGGGGTCGGCTACACCTTC. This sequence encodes CASSWGGVGYTF.

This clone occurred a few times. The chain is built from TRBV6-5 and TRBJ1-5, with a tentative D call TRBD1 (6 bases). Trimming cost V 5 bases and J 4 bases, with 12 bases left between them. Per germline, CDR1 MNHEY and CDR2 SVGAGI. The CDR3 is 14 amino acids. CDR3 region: CASSQGSMNQPQHF. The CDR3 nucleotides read TGTGCCAGCAGTCAGGGGTCGATGAATCAGCCCCAGCATTTT.

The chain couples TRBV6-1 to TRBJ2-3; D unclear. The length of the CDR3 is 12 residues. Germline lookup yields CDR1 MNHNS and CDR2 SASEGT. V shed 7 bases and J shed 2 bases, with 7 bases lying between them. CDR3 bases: TGTGCCAGCAATGGAAACACAGATACGCAGTATTTT. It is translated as CASNGNTDTQYF.

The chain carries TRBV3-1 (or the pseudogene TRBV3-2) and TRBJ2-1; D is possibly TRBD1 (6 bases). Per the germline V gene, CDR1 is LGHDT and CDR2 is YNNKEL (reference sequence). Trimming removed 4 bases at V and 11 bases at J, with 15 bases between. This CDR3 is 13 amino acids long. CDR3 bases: TGTGCCAGCAGCCTCGTCAAGGACAGTAAGCAGTTCTTC. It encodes CASSLVKDSKQFF.

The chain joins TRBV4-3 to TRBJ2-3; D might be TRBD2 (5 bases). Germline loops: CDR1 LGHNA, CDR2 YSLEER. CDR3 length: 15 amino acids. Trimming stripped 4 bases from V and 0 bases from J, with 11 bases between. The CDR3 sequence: CASSRSGSSTDTQYF. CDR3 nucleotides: TGCGCCAGCAGCCGCTCGGGATCTAGCACAGATACGCAGTATTTT.

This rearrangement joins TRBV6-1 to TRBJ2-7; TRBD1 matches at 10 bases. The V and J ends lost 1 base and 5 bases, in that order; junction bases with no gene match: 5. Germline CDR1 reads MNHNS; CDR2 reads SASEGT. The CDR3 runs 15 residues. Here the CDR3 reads CASSEVDRGLHEQYV. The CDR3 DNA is TGTGCCAGCAGTGAAGTGGACAGGGGGTTACACGAGCAGTACGTC.

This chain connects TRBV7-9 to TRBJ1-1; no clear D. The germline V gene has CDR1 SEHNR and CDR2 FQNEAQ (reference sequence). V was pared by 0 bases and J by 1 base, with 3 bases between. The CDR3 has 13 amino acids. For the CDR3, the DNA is TGTGCCAGCAGCTTAGCGGCGAACACTGAAGCTTTCTTT. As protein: CASSLAANTEAFF.

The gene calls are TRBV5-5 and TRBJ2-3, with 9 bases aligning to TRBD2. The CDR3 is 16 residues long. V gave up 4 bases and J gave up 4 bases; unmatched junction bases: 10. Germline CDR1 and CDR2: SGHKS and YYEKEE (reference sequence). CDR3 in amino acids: CASSTAASGVPDTQYF. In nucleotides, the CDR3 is TGTGCCAGCAGCACGGCGGCTAGCGGGGTCCCAGATACGCAGTATTTT.